This TCR beta chain was identified in a study of control samples from healthy donors and cancer patients. Libraries were prepared by immunoSEQ multiplex PCR; TCRdb keeps only in-frame clonotypes and omits some of them. The table lists roughly 27,000 clones, approximately 91% of them singletons. This clone occurred once. The material sequenced was PBMCs. The TCR sequence derives from a man aged 45-60 years with lung cancer.

The CDR3 DNA reads TGTGCCAGCACCCAACCCGGGGGTGAGACCCAGTACTTC. As protein: CASTQPGGETQYF. The chain is built from TRBV6-5 and TRBJ2-5; weak D call: TRBD2 (6 bases). The V gene lost 7 bases and the J gene lost 5 bases, with 14 bases spanning the gap. The germline CDR1 and CDR2 sequences are MNHEY and SVGAGI. The CDR3 length is 13 residues.